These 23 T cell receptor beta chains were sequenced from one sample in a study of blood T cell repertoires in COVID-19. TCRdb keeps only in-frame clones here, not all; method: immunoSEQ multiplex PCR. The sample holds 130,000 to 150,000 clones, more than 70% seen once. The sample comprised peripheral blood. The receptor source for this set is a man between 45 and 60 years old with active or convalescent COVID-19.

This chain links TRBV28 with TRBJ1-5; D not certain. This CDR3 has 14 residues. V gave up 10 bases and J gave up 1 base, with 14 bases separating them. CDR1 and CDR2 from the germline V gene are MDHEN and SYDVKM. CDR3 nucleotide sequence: TGTGCCACCCTTATGACCGGGAGCAATCAGCCCCAGCATTTT. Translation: CATLMTGSNQPQHF.

The CDR3 spells CASTGPPLRNNEQFF. For the CDR3, the DNA is TGTGCCAGCACCGGGCCCCCACTCCGCAATAATGAGCAGTTCTTC. The chain joins TRBV7-9 to TRBJ2-1; no clear D gene. Trimming pared 7 bases from V and 7 bases from J, leaving 20 bases between. Germline-derived CDR1 and CDR2 are SEHNR and FQNEAQ (reference sequence). The CDR3 consists of 15 residues.

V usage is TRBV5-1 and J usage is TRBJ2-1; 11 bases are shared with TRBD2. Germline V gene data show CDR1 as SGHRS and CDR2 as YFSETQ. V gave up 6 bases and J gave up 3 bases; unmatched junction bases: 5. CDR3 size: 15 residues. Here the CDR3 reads CASNQGLAVYNEQFF. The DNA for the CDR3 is TGCGCCAGCAACCAGGGACTAGCGGTCTACAATGAGCAGTTCTTC.

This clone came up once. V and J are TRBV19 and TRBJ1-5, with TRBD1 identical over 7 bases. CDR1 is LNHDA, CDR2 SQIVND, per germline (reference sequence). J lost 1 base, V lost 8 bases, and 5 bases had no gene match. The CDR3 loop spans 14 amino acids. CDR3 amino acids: CASLQQGSNQPQHF. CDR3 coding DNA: TGTGCCAGTCTCCAACAGGGGAGCAATCAGCCCCAGCATTTT. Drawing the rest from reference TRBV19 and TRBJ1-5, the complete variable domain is DGGITQSPKYLFRKEGQNVTLSCEQNLNHDAMYWYRQDPGQGLRLIYYSQIVNDFQKGDIAEGYSVSREKKESFPLTVTSAQKNPTAFYLCASLQQGSNQPQHFGDGTRLSIL.

CDR3 nucleotide sequence: TGTGCCAGCAGTTCCGTGGGGGGGCGATTGGAGACCCAGTACTTC. This gives the protein CASSSVGGRLETQYF. V is TRBV6-5 and J is TRBJ2-5, with a weak D call TRBD2 (7 bases). V was cut by 4 bases and J by 5 bases, with 17 bases left in between. CDR3 length: 15 amino acids. From germline, CDR1 is MNHEY and CDR2 SVGAGI.

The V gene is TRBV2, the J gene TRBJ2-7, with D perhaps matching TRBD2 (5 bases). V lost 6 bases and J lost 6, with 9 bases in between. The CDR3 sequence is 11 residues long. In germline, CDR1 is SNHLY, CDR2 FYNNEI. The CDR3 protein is CASSPAGEQYF. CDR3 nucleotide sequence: TGTGCCAGCAGCCCGGCGGGCGAGCAGTACTTC.

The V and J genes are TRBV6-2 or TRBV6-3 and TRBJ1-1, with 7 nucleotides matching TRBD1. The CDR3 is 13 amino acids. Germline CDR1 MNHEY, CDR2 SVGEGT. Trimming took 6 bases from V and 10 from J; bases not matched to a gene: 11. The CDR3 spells CASSYVQGRVAFF. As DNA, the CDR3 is TGTGCCAGCAGCTATGTACAGGGGCGGGTAGCTTTCTTT.

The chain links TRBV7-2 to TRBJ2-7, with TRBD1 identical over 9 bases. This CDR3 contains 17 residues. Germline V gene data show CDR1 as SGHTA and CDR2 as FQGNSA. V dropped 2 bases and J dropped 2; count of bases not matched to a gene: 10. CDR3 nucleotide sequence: TGTGCCAGCAGCTTAAAAAGGCCAGGACAGGGGACCTACGAGCAGTACTTC. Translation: CASSLKRPGQGTYEQYF.

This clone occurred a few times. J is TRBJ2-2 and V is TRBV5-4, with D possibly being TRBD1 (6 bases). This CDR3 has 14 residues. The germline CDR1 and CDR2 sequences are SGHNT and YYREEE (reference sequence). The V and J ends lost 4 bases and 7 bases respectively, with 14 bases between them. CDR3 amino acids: CASSARGRVGELFF. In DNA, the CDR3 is TGTGCCAGCAGCGCCAGGGGAAGGGTCGGGGAGCTGTTTTTT.

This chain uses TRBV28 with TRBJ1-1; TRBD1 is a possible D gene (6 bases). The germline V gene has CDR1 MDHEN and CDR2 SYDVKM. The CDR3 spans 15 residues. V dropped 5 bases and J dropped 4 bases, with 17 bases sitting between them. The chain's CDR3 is CASSLTGPAATEAFF. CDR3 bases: TGTGCCAGCAGTCTTACAGGGCCAGCGGCCACTGAAGCTTTCTTT.

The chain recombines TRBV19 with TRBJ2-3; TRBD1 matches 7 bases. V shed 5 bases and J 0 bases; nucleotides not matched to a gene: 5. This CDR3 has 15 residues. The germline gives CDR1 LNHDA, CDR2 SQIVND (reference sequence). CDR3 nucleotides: TGTGCCAGTAGTCCACAGACAGGGAGCACAGATACGCAGTATTTT. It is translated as CASSPQTGSTDTQYF.

For the CDR3, the DNA is TGTGCCAGCACCGGGCAGGGTGGCTACGAGCAGTACTTC. This gives the protein CASTGQGGYEQYF. This sequence joins TRBV2 and TRBJ2-7; a possible D gene is TRBD1 (5 bases). V was trimmed by 7 bases and J by 3 bases, leaving 13 bases between them. Germline V gene data show CDR1 as SNHLY and CDR2 as FYNNEI. The CDR3 spans 13 residues.

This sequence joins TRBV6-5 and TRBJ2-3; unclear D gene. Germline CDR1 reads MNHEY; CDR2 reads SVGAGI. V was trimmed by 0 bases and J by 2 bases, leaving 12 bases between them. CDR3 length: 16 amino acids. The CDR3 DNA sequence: TGTGCCAGCAGTTACTCGGCTCGGCGGTCCACAGATACGCAGTATTTT. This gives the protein CASSYSARRSTDTQYF.

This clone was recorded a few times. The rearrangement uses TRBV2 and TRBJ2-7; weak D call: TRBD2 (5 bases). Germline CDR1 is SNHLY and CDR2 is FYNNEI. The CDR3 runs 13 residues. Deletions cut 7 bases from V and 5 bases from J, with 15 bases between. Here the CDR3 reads CASIPDYGHEQYF. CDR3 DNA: TGTGCCAGCATCCCCGACTATGGCCACGAGCAGTACTTC.

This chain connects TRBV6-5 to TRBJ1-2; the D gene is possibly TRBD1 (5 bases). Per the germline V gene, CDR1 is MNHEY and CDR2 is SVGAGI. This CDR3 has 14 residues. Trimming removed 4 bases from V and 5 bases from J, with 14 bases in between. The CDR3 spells CASSSLLGGYGYTF. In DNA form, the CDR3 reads TGTGCCAGCAGTTCCCTACTGGGGGGTTATGGCTACACCTTC.

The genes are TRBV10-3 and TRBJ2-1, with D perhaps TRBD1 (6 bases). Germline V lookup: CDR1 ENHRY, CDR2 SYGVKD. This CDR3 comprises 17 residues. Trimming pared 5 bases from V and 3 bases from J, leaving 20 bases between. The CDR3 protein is CAISLGGAGPVYNEQFF. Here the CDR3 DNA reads TGTGCCATCAGTCTTGGGGGCGCCGGTCCGGTCTACAATGAGCAGTTCTTC.

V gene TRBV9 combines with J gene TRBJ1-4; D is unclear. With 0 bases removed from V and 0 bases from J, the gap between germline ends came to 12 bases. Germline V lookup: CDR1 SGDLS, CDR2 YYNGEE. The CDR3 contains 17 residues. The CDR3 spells CASSVGSGRPTNEKLFF. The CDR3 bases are TGTGCCAGCAGCGTAGGATCCGGGAGACCAACTAATGAAAAACTGTTTTTT.

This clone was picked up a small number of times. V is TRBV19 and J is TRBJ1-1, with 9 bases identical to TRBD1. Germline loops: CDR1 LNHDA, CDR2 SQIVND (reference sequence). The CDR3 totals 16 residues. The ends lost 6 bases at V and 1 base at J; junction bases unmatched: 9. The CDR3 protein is CASSLLPGQGNTEAFF. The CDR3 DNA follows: TGTGCCAGTAGCCTTCTCCCGGGACAGGGGAACACTGAAGCTTTCTTT.

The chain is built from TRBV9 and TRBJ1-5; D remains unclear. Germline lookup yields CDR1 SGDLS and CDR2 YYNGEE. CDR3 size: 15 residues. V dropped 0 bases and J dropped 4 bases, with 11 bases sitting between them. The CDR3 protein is CASSVDPTSNQPQHF. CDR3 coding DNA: TGTGCCAGCAGCGTAGACCCCACCAGTAATCAGCCCCAGCATTTT.

The CDR3 DNA reads as TGTGCCAGCAGCTTAGTGGGGGGGAATTCACCCCTCCACTTT. This sequence encodes CASSLVGGNSPLHF. The chain employs TRBV7-2 and TRBJ1-6, with a tentative D call TRBD1 (5 bases). Germline lookup yields CDR1 SGHTA and CDR2 FQGNSA. The CDR3 totals 14 residues. V was trimmed by 1 base and J by 7 bases, leaving 8 bases between them. The full variable domain, completed using reference TRBV7-2 and TRBJ1-6, is GAGVSQSPSNKVTEKGKDVELRCDPISGHTALYWYRQSLGQGLEFLIYFQGNSAPDKSGLPSDRFSAERTGGSVSTLTIQRTQQEDSAVYLCASSLVGGNSPLHFGNGTRLTVT.

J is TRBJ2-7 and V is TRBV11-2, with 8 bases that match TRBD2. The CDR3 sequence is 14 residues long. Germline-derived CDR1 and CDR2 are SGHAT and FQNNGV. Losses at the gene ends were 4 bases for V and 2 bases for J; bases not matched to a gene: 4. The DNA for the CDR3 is TGTGCCAGCAGCTCCGACGGGGGGGCCTACGAGCAGTACTTC. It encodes CASSSDGGAYEQYF.

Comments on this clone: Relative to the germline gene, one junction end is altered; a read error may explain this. For the CDR3, the DNA is TGTGCTAGCAGCTTAGGAGGAAGCGGCACAGATACGCAGTATTTT. This encodes CASSLGGSGTDTQYF. This chain uses TRBV7-7 with TRBJ2-3; D perhaps matches TRBD2 (5 bases). There are 15 residues in the CDR3. Germline V lookup: CDR1 SSHAT, CDR2 FNYEAQ (reference sequence).

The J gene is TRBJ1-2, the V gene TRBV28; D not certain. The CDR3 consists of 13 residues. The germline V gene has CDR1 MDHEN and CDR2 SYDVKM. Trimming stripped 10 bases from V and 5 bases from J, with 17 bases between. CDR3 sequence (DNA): TGTGCCATCCAGACCCGACTGCAATATGGCTACACCTTC. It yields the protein CAIQTRLQYGYTF.